This T cell receptor (beta chain) was captured in a study of OX40 agonist ivuxolimab in advanced cancers. Across the whole study: Past anti-PD-1, anti-PD-L1 or anti-CTLA-4 therapy was accepted, and 40% had received some.

The CDR3 consists of 16 residues. Looked up from germline, CDR1 is LNHNV and CDR2 is YYDKDF (reference sequence). The data were produced by immunoSEQ multiplex PCR, yet TCRdb's version contains in-frame clones alone and is incomplete. Seen here are about 98,000 clones, about 83% observed once, and the top ten hold approximately 0.49%. Study results and limitations: Some nonresponders likewise displayed low normalized T-cell clonal expansion. Partial responders receiving 0.1-3.0 mg/kg showed among the lowest clonal expansion.

Regarding this clone: Its antigen is not identified. A junction end diverges from the germline sequence, so it may reflect a read error.

This receptor was identified in an adult with an advanced solid tumor such as melanoma, head and neck, liver or kidney cancer. The chain recombines TRBV15 with TRBJ2-2, with a weak D call TRBD1 (6 bases). The sequencing here drew on CD4+ or CD8+ T cells sorted from blood, taken in a trial of the OX40 agonist ivuxolimab. The DNA of the CDR3 is TGTGCCACCAGCGGAGACTCAGGGGAGTGGACCGGGGAGCTGTTTTTT. Its protein product is CATSGDSGEWTGELFF.